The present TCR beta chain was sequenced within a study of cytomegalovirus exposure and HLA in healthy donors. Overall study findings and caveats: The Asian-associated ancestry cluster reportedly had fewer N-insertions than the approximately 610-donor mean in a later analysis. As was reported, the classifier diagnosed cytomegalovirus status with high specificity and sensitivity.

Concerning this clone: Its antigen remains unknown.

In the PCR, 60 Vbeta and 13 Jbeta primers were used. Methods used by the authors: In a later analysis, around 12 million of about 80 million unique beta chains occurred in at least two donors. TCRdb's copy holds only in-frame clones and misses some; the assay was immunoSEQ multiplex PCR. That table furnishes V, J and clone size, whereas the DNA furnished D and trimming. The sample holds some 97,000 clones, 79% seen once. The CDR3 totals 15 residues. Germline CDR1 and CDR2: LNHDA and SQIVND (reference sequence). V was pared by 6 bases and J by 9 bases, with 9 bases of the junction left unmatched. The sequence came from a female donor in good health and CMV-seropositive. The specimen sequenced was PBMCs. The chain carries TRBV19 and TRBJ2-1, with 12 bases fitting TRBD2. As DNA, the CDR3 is TGTGCCAGTAGCCTGACTAGCGGGAGAGCCCCTGAGCAGTTCTTC. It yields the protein CASSLTSGRAPEQFF.